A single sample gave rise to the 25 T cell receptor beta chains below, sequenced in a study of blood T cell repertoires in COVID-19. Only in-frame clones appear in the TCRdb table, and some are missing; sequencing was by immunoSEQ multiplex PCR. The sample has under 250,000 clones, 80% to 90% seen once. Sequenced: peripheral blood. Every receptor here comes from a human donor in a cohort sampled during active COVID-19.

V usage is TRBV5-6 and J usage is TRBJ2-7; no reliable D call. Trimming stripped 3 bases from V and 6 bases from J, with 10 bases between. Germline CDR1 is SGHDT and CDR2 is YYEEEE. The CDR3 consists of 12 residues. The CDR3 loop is CASSSLSSEQYF. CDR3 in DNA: TGTGCCAGCAGCTCATTAAGTAGCGAGCAGTACTTC.

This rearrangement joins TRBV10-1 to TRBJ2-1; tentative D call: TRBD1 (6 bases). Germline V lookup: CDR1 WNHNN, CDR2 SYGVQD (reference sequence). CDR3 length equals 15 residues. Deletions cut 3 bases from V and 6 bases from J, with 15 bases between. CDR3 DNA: TGCGCCAGCAGTGATACCAGGGGCAGCGCCAATGAGCAGTTCTTC. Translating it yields CASSDTRGSANEQFF.

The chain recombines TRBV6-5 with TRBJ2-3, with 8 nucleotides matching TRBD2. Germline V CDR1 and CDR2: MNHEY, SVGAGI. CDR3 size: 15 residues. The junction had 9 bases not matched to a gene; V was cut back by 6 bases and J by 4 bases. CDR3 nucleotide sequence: TGTGCCAGCAGCCTTAGCGGGACCCGCTCAGATACGCAGTATTTT. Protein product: CASSLSGTRSDTQYF.

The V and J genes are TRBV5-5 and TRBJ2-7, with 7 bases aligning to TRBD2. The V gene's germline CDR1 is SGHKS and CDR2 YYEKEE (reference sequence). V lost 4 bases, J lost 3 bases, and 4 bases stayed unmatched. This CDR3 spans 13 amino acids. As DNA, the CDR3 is TGTGCCAGCAGCACGGGGACTAACTACGAGCAGTACTTC. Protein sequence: CASSTGTNYEQYF.

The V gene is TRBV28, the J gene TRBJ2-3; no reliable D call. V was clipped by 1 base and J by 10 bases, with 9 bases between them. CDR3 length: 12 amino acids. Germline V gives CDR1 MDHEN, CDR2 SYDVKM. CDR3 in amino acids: CASSLLETAQYF. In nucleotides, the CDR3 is TGTGCCAGCAGTTTATTGGAGACTGCGCAGTATTTT.

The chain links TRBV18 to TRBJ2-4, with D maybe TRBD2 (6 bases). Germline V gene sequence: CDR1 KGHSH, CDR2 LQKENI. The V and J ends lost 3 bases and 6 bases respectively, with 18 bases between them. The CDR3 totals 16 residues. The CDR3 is CASSPTRSIFRNIQYF. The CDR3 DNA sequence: TGTGCCAGCTCACCGACTAGGTCTATATTTAGAAACATTCAGTACTTC.

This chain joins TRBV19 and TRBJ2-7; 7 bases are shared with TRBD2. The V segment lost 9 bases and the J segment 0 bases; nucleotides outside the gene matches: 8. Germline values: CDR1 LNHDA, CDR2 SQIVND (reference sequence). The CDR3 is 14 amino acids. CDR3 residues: CASSRLAGSYEQYF. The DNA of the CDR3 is TGTGCCAGCTCTCGACTAGCAGGCTCCTACGAGCAGTACTTC.

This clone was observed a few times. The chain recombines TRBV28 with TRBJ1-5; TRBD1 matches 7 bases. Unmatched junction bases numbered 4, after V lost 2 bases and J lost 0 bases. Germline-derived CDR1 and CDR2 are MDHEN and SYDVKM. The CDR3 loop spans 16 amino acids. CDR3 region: CASSLRGQYSNQPQHF. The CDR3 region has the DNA TGTGCCAGCAGTTTACGGGGACAGTATAGCAATCAGCCCCAGCATTTT.

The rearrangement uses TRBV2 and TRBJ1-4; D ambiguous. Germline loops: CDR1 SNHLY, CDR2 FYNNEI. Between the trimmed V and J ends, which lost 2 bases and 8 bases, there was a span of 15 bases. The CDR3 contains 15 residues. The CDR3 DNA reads TGTGCCAGCAGTGAAAATAGAAACCTCCGGGAAAAACTGTTTTTT. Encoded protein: CASSENRNLREKLFF.

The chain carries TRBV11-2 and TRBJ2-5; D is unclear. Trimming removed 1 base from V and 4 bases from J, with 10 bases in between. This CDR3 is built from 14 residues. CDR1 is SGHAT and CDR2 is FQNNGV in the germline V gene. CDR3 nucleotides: TGTGCCAGCAGCTTAGTTTACAATCGAGAGACCCAGTACTTC. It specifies CASSLVYNRETQYF.

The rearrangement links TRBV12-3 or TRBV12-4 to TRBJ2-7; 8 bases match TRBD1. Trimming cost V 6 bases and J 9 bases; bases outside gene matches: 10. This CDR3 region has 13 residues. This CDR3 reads CASRAGTGHPQYF. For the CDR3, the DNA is TGTGCCAGCAGGGCCGGGACAGGCCACCCGCAGTACTTC.

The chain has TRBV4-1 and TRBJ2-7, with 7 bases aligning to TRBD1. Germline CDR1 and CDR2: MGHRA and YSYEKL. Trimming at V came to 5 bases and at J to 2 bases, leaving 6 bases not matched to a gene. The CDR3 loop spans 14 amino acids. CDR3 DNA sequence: TGCGCCAGCAGCTTACCGGGACAGACCTACGAGCAGTACTTC. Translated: CASSLPGQTYEQYF.

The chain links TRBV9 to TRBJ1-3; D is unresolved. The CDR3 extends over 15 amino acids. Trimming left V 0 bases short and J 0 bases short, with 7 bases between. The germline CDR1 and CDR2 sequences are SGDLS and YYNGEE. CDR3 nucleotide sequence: TGTGCCAGCAGCGTAGGATCCAGCTCTGGAAACACCATATATTTT. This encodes CASSVGSSSGNTIYF.

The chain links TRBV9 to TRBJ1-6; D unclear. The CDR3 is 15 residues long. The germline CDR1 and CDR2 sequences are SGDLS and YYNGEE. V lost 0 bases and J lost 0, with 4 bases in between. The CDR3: CASSVESSYNSPLHF. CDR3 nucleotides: TGTGCCAGCAGCGTAGAGAGCTCCTATAATTCACCCCTCCACTTT. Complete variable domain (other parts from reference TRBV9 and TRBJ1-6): DSGVTQTPKHLITATGQRVTLRCSPRSGDLSVYWYQQSLDQGLQFLIQYYNGEERAKGNILERFSAQQFPDLHSELNLSSLELGDSALYFCASSVESSYNSPLHFGNGTRLTVT.

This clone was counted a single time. The CDR3 sequence is CASSLGWGERSQPQHF. Written as DNA, the CDR3 is TGTGCCAGCAGTTTAGGATGGGGGGAGAGAAGTCAGCCCCAGCATTTT. The chain joins TRBV27 to TRBJ1-5; D is possibly TRBD1 (5 bases). Per the germline V gene, CDR1 is MNHEY and CDR2 is SMNVEV (reference sequence). V was trimmed by 2 bases and J by 6 bases, leaving 17 bases between them. CDR3 length: 16 amino acids.

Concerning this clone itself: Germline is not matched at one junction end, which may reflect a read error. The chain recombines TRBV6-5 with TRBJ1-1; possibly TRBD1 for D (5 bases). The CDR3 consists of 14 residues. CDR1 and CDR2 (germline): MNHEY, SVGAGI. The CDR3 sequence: CVSSYLGGYTEAFF. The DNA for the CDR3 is TGTGTCAGCAGTTACCTGGGGGGGTACACTGAAGCTTTCTTT.

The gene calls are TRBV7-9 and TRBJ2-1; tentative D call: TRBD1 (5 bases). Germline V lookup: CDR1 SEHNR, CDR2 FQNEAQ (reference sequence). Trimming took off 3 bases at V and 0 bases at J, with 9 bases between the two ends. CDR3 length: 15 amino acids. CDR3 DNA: TGTGCCAGCAGCTTGGGGCAAAACTCCTACAATGAGCAGTTCTTC. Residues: CASSLGQNSYNEQFF. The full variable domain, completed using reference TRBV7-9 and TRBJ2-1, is DTGVSQNPRHKITKRGQNVTFRCDPISEHNRLYWYRQTLGQGPEFLTYFQNEAQLEKSRLLSDRFSAERPKGSFSTLEIQRTEQGDSAMYLCASSLGQNSYNEQFFGPGTRLTVL.

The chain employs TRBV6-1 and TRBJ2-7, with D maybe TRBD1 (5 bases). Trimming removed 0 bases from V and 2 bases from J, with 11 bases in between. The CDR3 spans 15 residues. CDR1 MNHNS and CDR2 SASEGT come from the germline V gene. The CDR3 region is CASSEANTGTYEQYF. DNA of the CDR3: TGTGCCAGCAGTGAAGCGAATACAGGCACCTACGAGCAGTACTTC.

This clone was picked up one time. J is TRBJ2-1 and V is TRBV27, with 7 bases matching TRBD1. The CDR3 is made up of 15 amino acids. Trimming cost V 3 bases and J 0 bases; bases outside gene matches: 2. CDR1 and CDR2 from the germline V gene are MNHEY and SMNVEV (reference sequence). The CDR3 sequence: CASSLGQYSYNEQFF. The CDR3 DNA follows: TGTGCCAGCAGTTTGGGACAGTACTCCTACAATGAGCAGTTCTTC.

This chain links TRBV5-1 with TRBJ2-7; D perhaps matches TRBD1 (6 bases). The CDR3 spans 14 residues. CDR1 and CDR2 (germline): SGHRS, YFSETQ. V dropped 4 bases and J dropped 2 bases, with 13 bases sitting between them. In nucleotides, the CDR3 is TGCGCCAGCAGCGAAGGGGGATCCCCCTACGAGCAGTACTTC. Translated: CASSEGGSPYEQYF.

CDR3 sequence (DNA): TGTGCCAGCAGCAATAAGAGGACTAGCGGGAGGTCCACAGATACGCAGTATTTT. Translated, it gives CASSNKRTSGRSTDTQYF. The chain carries TRBV6-2 or TRBV6-3 and TRBJ2-3, with 14 bases that match TRBD2. The CDR3 contains 18 residues. CDR1 is MNHEY, CDR2 SVGEGT, per germline. V trimming: 6 bases; J trimming: 2 bases; junction bases outside the gene matches: 10.

CDR3 loop: CSSGEGYGYTF. In DNA form, the CDR3 reads TGCAGCTCAGGGGAGGGCTATGGCTACACCTTC. The J gene is TRBJ1-2, the V gene TRBV29-1, with a weak D call TRBD1 (6 bases). Between the trimmed V and J ends, which lost 8 bases and 4 bases, there was a span of 11 bases. The CDR3 totals 11 residues. Germline V gives CDR1 SQVTM, CDR2 ANQGSEA.

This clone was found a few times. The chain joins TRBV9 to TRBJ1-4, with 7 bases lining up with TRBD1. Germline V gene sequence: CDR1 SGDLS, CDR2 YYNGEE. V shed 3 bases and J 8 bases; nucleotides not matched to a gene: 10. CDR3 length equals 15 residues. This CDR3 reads CASSERDREVEKLFF. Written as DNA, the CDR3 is TGTGCCAGCAGCGAACGAGACAGGGAGGTAGAAAAACTGTTTTTT.

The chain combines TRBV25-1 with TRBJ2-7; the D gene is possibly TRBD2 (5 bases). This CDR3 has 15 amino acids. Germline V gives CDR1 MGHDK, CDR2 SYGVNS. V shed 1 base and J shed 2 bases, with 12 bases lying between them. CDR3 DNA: TGTGCCAGCAGTGAATCAGGCAGACTAACCTACGAGCAGTACTTC. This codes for CASSESGRLTYEQYF.

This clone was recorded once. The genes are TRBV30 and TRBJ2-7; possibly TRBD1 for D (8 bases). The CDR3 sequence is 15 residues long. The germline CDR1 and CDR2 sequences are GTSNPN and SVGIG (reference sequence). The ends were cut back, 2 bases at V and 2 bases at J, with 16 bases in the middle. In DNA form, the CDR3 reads TGTGCCTGGAGTCCCATACAGGGGGGGACCTACGAGCAGTACTTC. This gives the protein CAWSPIQGGTYEQYF.